Listed below are T cell receptor beta chains from one sample, sequenced in a study of CD8+ T cells in alopecia areata. Using immunoSEQ multiplex PCR, the repertoire was profiled, and TCRdb retains in-frame clones only, with some absent. The sample holds roughly 140,000 clones, roughly 58% seen once. Sequences were obtained from CD8+ T cells sorted from blood. Receptors originate from a human donor in good health. Both conserved end residues are part of each CDR3. The D gene is left open where the match is weak. Size tells how often a clone was seen (once, few, many) or the class of an expanded clone, and some rows leave it out.

>TRBJ2-2|TRBV6-5|15|NA|NA
CASTPQPSNTGELFF
TGTGCCAGCACCCCCCAGCCCTCGAACACCGGGGAGCTGTTTTTT
>TRBJ2-3|TRBV28|18|NA|NA
CASSTPRSNGMNTDTQYF
TGTGCCAGCAGTACACCACGCAGCAACGGGATGAACACAGATACGCAGTATTTT
>TRBJ2-3|TRBV7-9|15|few|NA
CASSPPGLSTDTQYF
TGTGCCAGCAGTCCGCCGGGACTTTCCACAGATACGCAGTATTTT
>TRBJ2-2|TRBV5-1|13|NA|TRBD2
CASRTGGTGELFF
TGCGCCAGCAGAACGGGAGGCACCGGGGAGCTGTTTTTT
>TRBJ2-2|TRBV27|13|NA|NA
CASMTSLAGELFF
TGTGCCAGCATGACTAGTCTAGCCGGGGAGCTGTTTTTT
>TRBJ2-7|TRBV27|13|NA|NA
CASRAGKPLEQYF
TGTGCCAGCAGGGCAGGGAAGCCTCTCGAGCAGTACTTC
>TRBJ2-7|TRBV10-2|13|NA|TRBD2
CASSGRDSYEQYF
TGCGCCAGCAGCGGGAGGGACTCCTACGAGCAGTACTTC
>TRBJ2-2|TRBV12-2|14|few|NA
CASRLEQGTGELFF
TGTGCAAGTCGCTTAGAACAGGGCACCGGGGAGCTGTTTTTT
>TRBJ1-2|TRBV6-5|16|NA|TRBD1
CASSYSSSRDSFGYTF
TGTGCCAGCAGTTACTCATCGTCCCGGGACAGTTTTGGCTACACCTTC
>TRBJ2-1|TRBV6-4|12|NA|NA
CASTRGDGEQFF
TGTGCCAGCACCCGAGGGGATGGCGAGCAGTTCTTC
>TRBJ2-1|TRBV4-1|14|NA|NA
CASSPNRGYNEQFF
TGCGCCAGCAGCCCCAACCGGGGATATAATGAGCAGTTCTTC
>TRBJ1-1|TRBV4-1|13|NA|NA
CASSQRVRTEAFF
TGCGCCAGCAGCCAGAGAGTTAGAACTGAAGCTTTCTTT
>TRBJ2-3|TRBV23-1|16|few|TRBD1
CASSHGQGKVTDTQYF
TGCGCCAGCAGTCACGGACAGGGGAAGGTCACAGATACGCAGTATTTT
>TRBJ2-2|TRBV5-1|14|NA|TRBD1
CASSWTGGTGELFF
TGCGCCAGCAGCTGGACAGGGGGCACCGGGGAGCTGTTTTTT
>TRBJ1-1|TRBV4-1|14|NA|NA
CASSQVGLNTEAFF
TGCGCCAGCAGCCAAGTGGGCCTGAACACTGAAGCTTTCTTT
>TRBJ2-5|TRBV30|15|NA|TRBD2
CAWSVGAGARETQYF
TGTGCCTGGAGTGTAGGAGCGGGAGCTAGAGAGACCCAGTACTTC
>TRBJ2-7|TRBV29-1|14|few|TRBD2
CSAWTSGSADEQYF
TGCAGCGCTTGGACTAGTGGTTCCGCGGACGAGCAGTACTTC
>TRBJ2-2|TRBV29-1|14|NA|TRBD1
CSVLGQSNTGELFF
TGCAGCGTTTTGGGACAGTCGAACACCGGGGAGCTGTTTTTT
>TRBJ2-7|TRBV5-6|13|NA|NA
CASSSADGYEQYF
TGTGCCAGCAGCTCGGCGGACGGCTACGAGCAGTACTTC
>TRBJ2-7|TRBV27|17|NA|TRBD1
CASGLQGAIPTSYEQYF
TGTGCCAGCGGATTACAGGGGGCGATCCCGACCTCCTACGAGCAGTACTTC
>TRBJ2-1|TRBV29-1|14|NA|TRBD2
CSGAGTSSYNEQFF
TGCAGCGGTGCCGGGACTAGCTCCTACAATGAGCAGTTCTTC
>TRBJ1-2|TRBV19|14|few|NA
CASKAGTANYGYTF
TGTGCCAGTAAGGCCGGGACCGCTAACTATGGCTACACCTTC
>TRBJ2-1|TRBV4-2|15|NA|TRBD2
CASSQGTSGMVEQFF
TGTGCCAGCAGCCAAGGGACTAGCGGGATGGTTGAGCAGTTCTTC
>TRBJ1-5|TRBV29-1|11|few|NA
CSVEAMGSQHF
TGCAGCGTTGAAGCGATGGGTAGCCAGCATTTT
>TRBJ2-7|TRBV10-3|16|NA|TRBD2
CAISEIPSGSSYEQYF
TGTGCCATCAGTGAGATACCTAGCGGGAGCTCCTACGAGCAGTACTTC
>TRBJ2-2|TRBV29-1|14|NA|NA
CSVEDLGNTGELFF
TGCAGCGTTGAAGATCTCGGGAACACCGGGGAGCTGTTTTTT
>TRBJ2-1|TRBV9|17|once|TRBD2
CASSVEPGLAEYNEQFF
TGTGCCAGCAGCGTAGAGCCGGGACTAGCGGAATACAATGAGCAGTTCTTC
>TRBJ1-2|TRBV19|13|once|NA
CASNPTGSGGYTF
TGTGCCAGTAACCCTACAGGGAGCGGTGGCTACACCTTC
>TRBJ1-1|TRBV9|14|NA|TRBD1
CASSGTGANTEAFF
TGTGCCAGCAGCGGGACAGGAGCTAACACTGAAGCTTTCTTT
>TRBJ2-1|TRBV5-1|12|NA|TRBD1
CASSRTGNEQFF
TGCGCCAGCAGCAGGACAGGCAATGAGCAGTTCTTC
>TRBJ1-5|TRBV2|16|NA|TRBD1
CASSEGQGPLSMAQHF
TGTGCCAGCAGTGAAGGACAGGGGCCCTTATCAATGGCCCAGCATTTT
>TRBJ2-1|TRBV29-1|14|NA|NA
CSVVDSSSYNEQFF
TGCAGCGTTGTGGACTCTAGCTCCTACAATGAGCAGTTCTTC
>TRBJ2-2|TRBV29-1|13|NA|NA
CSVLFQATGELFF
TGCAGCGTTCTTTTTCAAGCCACCGGGGAGCTGTTTTTT
>TRBJ1-1|TRBV2|12|few|NA
CASRERDLWAFF
TGTGCCAGCAGAGAAAGGGACTTGTGGGCTTTCTTT
>TRBJ2-1|TRBV15|14|NA|NA
CATSSTPVGNEQFF
TGTGCCACCAGCAGCACCCCGGTGGGCAATGAGCAGTTCTTC
>TRBJ2-3|TRBV7-8|18|NA|TRBD2
CASSLVVTSGFPTDTQYF
TGTGCCAGCAGCTTAGTGGTGACTAGCGGGTTTCCCACAGATACGCAGTATTTT
>TRBJ1-4|TRBV27|15|NA|TRBD1
CASSLTGDINEKLFF
TGTGCCAGCAGTCTAACAGGGGACATTAATGAAAAACTGTTTTTT
>TRBJ2-3|TRBV6-6|12|NA|NA
CASTEGTDTQYF
TGTGCCAGCACGGAGGGCACAGATACGCAGTATTTT
>TRBJ2-3|TRBV5-1|15|NA|NA
CASSLIASGTDTQYF
TGCGCCAGCAGCTTGATTGCTAGCGGCACAGATACGCAGTATTTT
>TRBJ2-1|TRBV13|13|few|NA
CASTQGIRNEQFF
TGTGCCAGCACGCAGGGTATCAGGAATGAGCAGTTCTTC